This T cell receptor (beta chain) appears in the sequencing data of a study of T-cell reconstitution after alpha-beta-depleted transplantation in children (dated by TCRdb to 2015 to 2016). Regarding the study in general: T-cell immune reconstitution after TCRalphabeta/CD19-depleted allogeneic hematopoietic cell transplantation in children was quantitatively tracked in the study by means of TCR repertoire profiling. The paper as a whole reports these results and caveats: The apparently early recovery of alphabetaT-cell counts about two months after transplant reportedly depended on only several hundred rapidly expanded clones that came from non-depleted graft cells. In some patients, the high TCRbeta diversity seen at day 60 was put down to recipient T cells and intrathymic progenitors that had survived conditioning. Over subsequent months, a decline in hyperexpanded clone frequencies was noted, and after one year, T-cell counts and TCRbeta diversity were mostly ascribed to newly produced T cells.

CDR3 length: 14 amino acids, cysteine to phenylalanine. Left in the record is the CDR3 DNA by itself, 42 bases read in frame from the first base. The germline V gene sets CDR1 to SGHTA and CDR2 to FQGNSA. V is reduced by 5 bases and J by 3 bases, leaving a spacing of 14 bases between them. The treatment or condition label on this specimen signifies: allogeneic hematopoietic cell transplantation with graft depleted of TCRalphabeta T cells and CD19 B cells. Transplant recipients were children who received TCRalphabeta/CD19-depleted allogeneic hematopoietic cell grafts. This clonotype was counted many times. Its antigen is unknown. Base qualities are not at hand, and no much larger clone is one base apart. Library method: PCR. Sequencing was performed on an Illumina HiSeq 2500. Molecular barcoding was employed in the preparation of TCR libraries, with unique molecular identifiers being used to normalize TCRbeta repertoire quantification. The public reads were reanalyzed by TCRdb: fastp trimming at Q25, MiXCR alignment, in-frame beta chains only. Entries are consolidated by CDR3 protein sequence, retaining the most common genes and DNA. The sample table contains about 300,000 distinct CDR3 sequences; only one count was recorded for over 7% of them. The ten largest clones represent 8.5% to 9.5% of the sample.

The V and J genes are TRBV7-2 and TRBJ2-7; the D call is tentative, TRBD1 or TRBD2, as each matches 5 bases. The sequence came from a female patient between 2 and 15 years old who had a stem cell transplant for Fanconi anemia, so the T cells may come from the graft donor. Specimen: peripheral blood, collected 360 days after TCRalphabeta/CD19-depleted stem cell transplant. The CDR3 loop reads CASSRMGTLYEQYF. The DNA sequence is as follows: TGTGCCAGCAGCCGGATGGGGACCCTCTACGAGCAGTACTTC.